This T cell receptor beta chain came from a study of CD4 T cells in relation to SARS-CoV-2 and coronaviruses. Worth noting for this clone: What it binds is not known.

Germline-derived CDR1 and CDR2 are MRHNA and SNTAGT. The V and J ends lost 2 bases and 5 bases, in that order; junction bases with no gene match: 2. CDR3 length: 14 amino acids. The protocol was immunoSEQ multiplex PCR, while the TCRdb copy is restricted to in-frame clones and leaves out a portion. The profile shows about 22,000 clones, 77% of them singletons. CD4+ T cells from unexposed donors were obtained before the COVID-19 pandemic (2011-2018). Isolation of CD4+ T cells took place after about 9 days in culture. The chain recombines TRBV6-4 with TRBJ1-2; 10 bases align to TRBD1. The sequence derives from a human donor in good health. The sequenced sample was CD4+ T cells from PBMCs, cultured in vitro. CDR3 region: CASSDGTGVYGYTF. CDR3 DNA: TGTGCCAGCAGTGACGGGACAGGGGTGTATGGCTACACCTTC.